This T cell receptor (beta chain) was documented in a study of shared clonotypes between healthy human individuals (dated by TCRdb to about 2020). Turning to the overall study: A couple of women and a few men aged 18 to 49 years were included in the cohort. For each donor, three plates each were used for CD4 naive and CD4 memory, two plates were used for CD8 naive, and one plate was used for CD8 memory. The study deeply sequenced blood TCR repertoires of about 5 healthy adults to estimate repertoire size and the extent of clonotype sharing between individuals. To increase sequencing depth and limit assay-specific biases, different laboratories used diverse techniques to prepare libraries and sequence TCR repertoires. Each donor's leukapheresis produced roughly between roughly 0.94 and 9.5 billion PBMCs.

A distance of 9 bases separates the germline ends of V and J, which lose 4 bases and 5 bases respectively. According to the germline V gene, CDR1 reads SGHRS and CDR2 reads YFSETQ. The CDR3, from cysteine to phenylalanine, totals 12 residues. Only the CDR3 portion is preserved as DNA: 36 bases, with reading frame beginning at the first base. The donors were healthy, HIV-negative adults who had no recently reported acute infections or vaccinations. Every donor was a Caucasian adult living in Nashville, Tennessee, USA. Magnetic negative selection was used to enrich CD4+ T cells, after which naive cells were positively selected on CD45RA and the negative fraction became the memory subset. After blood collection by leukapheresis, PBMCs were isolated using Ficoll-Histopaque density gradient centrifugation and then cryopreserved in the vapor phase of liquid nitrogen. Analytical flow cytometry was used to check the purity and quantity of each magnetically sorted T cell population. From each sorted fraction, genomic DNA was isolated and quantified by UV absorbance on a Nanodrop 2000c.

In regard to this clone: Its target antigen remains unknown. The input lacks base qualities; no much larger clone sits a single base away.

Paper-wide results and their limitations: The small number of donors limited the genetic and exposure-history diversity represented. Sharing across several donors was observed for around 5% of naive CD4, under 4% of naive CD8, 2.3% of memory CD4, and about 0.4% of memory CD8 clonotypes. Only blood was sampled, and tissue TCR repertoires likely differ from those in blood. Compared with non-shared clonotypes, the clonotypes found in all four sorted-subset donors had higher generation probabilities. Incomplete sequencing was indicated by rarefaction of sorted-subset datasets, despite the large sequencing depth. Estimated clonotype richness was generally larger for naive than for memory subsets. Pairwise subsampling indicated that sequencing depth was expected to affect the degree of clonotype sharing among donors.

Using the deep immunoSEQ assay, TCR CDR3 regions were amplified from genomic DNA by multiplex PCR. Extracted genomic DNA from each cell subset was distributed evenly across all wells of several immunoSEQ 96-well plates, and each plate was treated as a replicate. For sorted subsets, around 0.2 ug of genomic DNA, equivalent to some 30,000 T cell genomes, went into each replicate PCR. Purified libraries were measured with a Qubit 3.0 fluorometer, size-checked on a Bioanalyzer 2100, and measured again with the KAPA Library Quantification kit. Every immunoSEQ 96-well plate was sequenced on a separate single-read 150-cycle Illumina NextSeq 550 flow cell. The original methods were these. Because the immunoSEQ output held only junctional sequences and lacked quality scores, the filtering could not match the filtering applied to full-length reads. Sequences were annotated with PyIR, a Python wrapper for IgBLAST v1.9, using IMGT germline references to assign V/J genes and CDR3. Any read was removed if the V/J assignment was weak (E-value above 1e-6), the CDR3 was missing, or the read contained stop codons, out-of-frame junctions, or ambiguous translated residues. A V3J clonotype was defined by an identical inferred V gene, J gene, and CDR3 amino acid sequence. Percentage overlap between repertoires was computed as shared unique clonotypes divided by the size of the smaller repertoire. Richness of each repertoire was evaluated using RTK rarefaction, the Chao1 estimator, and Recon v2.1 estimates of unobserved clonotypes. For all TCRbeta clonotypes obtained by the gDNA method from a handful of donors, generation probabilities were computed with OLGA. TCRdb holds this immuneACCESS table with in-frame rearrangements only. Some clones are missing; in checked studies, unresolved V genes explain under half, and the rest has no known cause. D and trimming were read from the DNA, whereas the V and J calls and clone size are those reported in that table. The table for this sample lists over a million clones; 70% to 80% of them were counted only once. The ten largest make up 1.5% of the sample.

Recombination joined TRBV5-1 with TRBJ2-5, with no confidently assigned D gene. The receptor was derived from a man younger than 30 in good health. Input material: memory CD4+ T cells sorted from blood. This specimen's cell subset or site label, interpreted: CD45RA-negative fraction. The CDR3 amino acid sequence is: CASSTHGETQYF. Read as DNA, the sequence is TGCGCCAGCAGCACTCATGGGGAGACCCAGTACTTC.